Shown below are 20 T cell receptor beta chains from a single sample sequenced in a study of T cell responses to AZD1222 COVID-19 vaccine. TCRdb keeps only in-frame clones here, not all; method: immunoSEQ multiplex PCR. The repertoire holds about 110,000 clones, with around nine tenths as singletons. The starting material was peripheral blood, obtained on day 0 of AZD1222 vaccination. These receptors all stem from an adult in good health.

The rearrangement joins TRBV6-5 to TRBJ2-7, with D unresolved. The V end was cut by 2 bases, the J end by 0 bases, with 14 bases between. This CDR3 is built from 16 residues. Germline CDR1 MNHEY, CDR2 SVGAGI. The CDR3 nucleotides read TGTGCCAGCAGTTACCTGGGTACCTCGAACTCCTACGAGCAGTACTTC. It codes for CASSYLGTSNSYEQYF.

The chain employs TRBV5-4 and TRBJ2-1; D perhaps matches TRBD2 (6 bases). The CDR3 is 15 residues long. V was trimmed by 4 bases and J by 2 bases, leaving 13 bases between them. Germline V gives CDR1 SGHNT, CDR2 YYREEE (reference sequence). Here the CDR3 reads CASSAQGRTYNEQFF. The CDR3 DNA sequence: TGTGCCAGCAGCGCCCAAGGGAGGACCTACAATGAGCAGTTCTTC.

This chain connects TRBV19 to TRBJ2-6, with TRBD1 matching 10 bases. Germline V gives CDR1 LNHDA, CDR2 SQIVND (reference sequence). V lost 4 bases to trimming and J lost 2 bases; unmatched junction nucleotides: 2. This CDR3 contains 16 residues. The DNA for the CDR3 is TGTGCCAGTAGTAAGACAGGGGGCGCTGGGGCCAACGTCCTGACTTTC. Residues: CASSKTGGAGANVLTF.

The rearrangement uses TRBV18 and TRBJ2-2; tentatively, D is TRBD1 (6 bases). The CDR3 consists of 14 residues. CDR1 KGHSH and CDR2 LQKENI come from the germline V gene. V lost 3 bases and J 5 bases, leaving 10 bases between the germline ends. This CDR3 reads CASSPLQGTGELFF. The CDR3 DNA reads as TGTGCCAGCTCACCTCTCCAGGGGACCGGGGAGCTGTTTTTT.

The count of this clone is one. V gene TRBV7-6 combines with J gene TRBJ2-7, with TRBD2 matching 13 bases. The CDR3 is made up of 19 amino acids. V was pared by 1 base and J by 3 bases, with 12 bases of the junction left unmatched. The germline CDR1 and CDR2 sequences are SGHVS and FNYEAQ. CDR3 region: CASSLEGLAGRNFGYEQYF. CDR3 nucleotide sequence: TGTGCCAGCAGCTTAGAGGGACTAGCGGGGAGAAATTTCGGCTACGAGCAGTACTTC. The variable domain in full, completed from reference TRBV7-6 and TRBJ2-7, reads GAGVSQSPRYKVTKRGQDVALRCDPISGHVSLYWYRQALGQGPEFLTYFNYEAQQDKSGLPNDRFSAERPEGSISTLTIQRTEQRDSAMYRCASSLEGLAGRNFGYEQYFGPGTRLTVT.

CDR3 nucleotide sequence: TGTGCCAGCAGTCGAACGGGGGGCTATGAAAAACTGTTTTTT. Translating gives CASSRTGGYEKLFF. This sequence joins TRBV28 and TRBJ1-4; D might be TRBD1 (6 bases). V lost 5 bases and J 6 bases, leaving 13 bases between the germline ends. The CDR3 spans 14 residues. Germline lookup yields CDR1 MDHEN and CDR2 SYDVKM.

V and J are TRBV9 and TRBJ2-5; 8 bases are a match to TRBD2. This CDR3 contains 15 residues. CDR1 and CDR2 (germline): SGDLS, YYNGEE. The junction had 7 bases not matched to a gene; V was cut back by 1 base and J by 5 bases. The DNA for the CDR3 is TGTGCCAGCAGCGTATCCGGGAGGGCTGCGGAGACCCAGTACTTC. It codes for CASSVSGRAAETQYF.

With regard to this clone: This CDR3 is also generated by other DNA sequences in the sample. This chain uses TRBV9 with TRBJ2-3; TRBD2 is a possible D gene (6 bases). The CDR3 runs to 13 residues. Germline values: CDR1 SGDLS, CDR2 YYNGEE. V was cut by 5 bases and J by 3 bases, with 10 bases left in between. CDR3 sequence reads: CASSPGSTDTQYF. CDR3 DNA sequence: TGTGCCAGCAGTCCCGGGAGTACAGATACGCAGTATTTT.

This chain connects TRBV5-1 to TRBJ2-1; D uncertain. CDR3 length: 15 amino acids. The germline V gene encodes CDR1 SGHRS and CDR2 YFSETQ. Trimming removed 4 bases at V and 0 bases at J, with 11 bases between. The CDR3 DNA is TGCGCCAGCAGCGACGACACGAGCTCCTACAATGAGCAGTTCTTC. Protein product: CASSDDTSSYNEQFF.

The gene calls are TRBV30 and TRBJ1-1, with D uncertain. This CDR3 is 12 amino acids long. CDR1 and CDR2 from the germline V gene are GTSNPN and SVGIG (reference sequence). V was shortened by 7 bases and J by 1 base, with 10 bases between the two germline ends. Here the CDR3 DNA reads TGTGCCTACGCACACCCGAACACTGAAGCTTTCTTT. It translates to CAYAHPNTEAFF.

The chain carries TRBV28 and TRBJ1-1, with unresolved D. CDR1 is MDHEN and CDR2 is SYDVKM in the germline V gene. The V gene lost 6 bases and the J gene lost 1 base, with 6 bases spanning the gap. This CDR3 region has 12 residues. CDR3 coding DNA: TGTGCCAGCAGATTGGGGAACACTGAAGCTTTCTTT. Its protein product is CASRLGNTEAFF.

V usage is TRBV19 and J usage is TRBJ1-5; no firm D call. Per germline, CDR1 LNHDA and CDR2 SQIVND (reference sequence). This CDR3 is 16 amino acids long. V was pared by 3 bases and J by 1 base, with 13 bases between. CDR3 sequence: CASSILAARSNQPQHF. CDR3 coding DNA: TGTGCCAGTAGTATTTTGGCAGCAAGGAGCAATCAGCCCCAGCATTTT.

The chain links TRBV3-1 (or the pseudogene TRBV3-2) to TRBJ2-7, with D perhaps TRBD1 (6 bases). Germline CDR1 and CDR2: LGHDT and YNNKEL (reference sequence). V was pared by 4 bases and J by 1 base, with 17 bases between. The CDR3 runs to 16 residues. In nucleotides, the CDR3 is TGTGCCAGCAGCCTCTGGGGGACATACGATTCCTACGAGCAGTACTTC. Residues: CASSLWGTYDSYEQYF.

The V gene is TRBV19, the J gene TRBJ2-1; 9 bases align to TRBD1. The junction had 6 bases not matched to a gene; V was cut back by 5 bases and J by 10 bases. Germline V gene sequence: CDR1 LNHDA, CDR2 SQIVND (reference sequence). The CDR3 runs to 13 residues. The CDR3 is CASSVGQGGEQFF. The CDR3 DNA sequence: TGTGCCAGTAGTGTGGGACAGGGTGGAGAGCAGTTCTTC. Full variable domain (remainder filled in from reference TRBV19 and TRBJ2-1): DGGITQSPKYLFRKEGQNVTLSCEQNLNHDAMYWYRQDPGQGLRLIYYSQIVNDFQKGDIAEGYSVSREKKESFPLTVTSAQKNPTAFYLCASSVGQGGEQFFGPGTRLTVL.

For the CDR3, the DNA is TGCGCCAGCAACCGGGACAGGGGGCATGAGCAGTTCTTC. Encoded protein: CASNRDRGHEQFF. V gene TRBV5-1 combines with J gene TRBJ2-1, with 12 positions matching TRBD1. This CDR3 has 13 residues. J gave up 8 bases and V 6 bases, and 3 bases lay outside the gene matches. The germline V gene has CDR1 SGHRS and CDR2 YFSETQ.

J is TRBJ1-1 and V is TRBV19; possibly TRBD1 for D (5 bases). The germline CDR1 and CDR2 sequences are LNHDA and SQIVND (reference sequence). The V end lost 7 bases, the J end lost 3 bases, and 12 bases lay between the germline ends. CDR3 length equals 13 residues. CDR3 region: CASKRREDTEAFF. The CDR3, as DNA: TGTGCCAGTAAACGCAGGGAGGACACTGAAGCTTTCTTT.

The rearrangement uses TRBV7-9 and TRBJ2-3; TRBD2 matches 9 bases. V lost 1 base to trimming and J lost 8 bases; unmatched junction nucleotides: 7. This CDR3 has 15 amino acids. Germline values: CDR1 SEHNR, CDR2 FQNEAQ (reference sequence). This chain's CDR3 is CASSLDGSGRVTQYF. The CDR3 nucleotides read TGTGCCAGCAGCTTAGATGGTAGCGGGAGAGTTACGCAGTATTTT.

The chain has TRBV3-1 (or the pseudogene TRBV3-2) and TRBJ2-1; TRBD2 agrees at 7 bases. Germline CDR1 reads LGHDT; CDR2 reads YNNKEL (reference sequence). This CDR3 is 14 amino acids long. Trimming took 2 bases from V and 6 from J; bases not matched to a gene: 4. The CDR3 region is CASSQQRELNEQFF. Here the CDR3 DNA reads TGTGCCAGCAGCCAACAGCGGGAACTCAATGAGCAGTTCTTC.

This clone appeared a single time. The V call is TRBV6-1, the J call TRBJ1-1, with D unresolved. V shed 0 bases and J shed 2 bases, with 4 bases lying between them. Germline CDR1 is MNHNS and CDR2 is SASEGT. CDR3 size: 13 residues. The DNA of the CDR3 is TGTGCCAGCAGTGAAGCGGGAAACACTGAAGCTTTCTTT. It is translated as CASSEAGNTEAFF.

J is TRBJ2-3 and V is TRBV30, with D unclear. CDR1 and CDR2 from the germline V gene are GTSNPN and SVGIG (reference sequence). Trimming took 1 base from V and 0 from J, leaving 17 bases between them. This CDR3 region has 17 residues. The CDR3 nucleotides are TGTGCCTGGAGTGGGTTGTTGGTCGGTTCTAGCACAGATACGCAGTATTTT. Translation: CAWSGLLVGSSTDTQYF.